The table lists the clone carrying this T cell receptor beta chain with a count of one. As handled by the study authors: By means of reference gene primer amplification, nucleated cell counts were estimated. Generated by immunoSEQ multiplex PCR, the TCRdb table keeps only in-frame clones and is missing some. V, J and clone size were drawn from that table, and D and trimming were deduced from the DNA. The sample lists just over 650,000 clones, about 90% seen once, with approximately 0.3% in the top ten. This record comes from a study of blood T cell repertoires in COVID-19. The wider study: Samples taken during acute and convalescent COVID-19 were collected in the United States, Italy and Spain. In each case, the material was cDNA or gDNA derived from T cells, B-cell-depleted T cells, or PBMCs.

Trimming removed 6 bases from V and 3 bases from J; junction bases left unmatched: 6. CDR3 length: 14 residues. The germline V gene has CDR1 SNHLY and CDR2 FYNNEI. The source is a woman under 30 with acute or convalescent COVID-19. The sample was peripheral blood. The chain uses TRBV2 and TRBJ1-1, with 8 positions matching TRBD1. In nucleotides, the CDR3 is TGTGCCAGCAGATTGGACAGGGCATACACTGAAGCTTTCTTT. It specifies CASRLDRAYTEAFF.